This T cell receptor beta chain stems from a study of T-cell reconstitution after alpha-beta-depleted transplantation in children. Unique molecular identifiers were used to barcode this TCRbeta library. TCRdb used MiXCR to reprocess the PCR reads, holding one entry per CDR3 protein. This table has about 360,000 distinct CDR3 sequences, about an eighth appearing once. The CDR3 totals 18 residues. The germline V gene has CDR1 SGHVS and CDR2 FQNEAQ. Trimming at V came to 5 bases and at J to 4 bases, leaving 13 bases not matched to a gene. This clonotype was seen more than once but under ten times. V usage is TRBV7-8 and J usage is TRBJ2-2; 10 bases are a match to TRBD2. This material consisted of PBMCs, taken from the stem cell graft. This receptor was obtained from a human donor who donated a stem cell graft to a child with Fanconi anemia. The CDR3 region has the DNA TGTGCCAGCAGCACCCGGTGGAGCGGGGGGGCCGCCACCGGGGAGCTGTTTTTT. Protein sequence: CASSTRWSGGAATGELFF. Together with reference TRBV7-8 and TRBJ2-2, the CDR3 gives the full variable domain: GAGVSQSPRYKVAKRGQDVALRCDPISGHVSLFWYQQALGQGPEFLTYFQNEAQLDKSGLPSDRFFAERPEGSVSTLKIQRTQQEDSAVYLCASSTRWSGGAATGELFFGEGSRLTVL.